Sequencing of this T cell receptor (beta chain) was carried out in a study of CD8 T cell repertoires and HIV-1 epitope variants. Whole-study context: An uncultured baseline aliquot held 1M T cells. Whole-study findings and limits: Of eight to ten antigen-specific beta clonotypes, more than five appeared to cross-react with escape variants. The assay identified only TCR beta chains of antigen-proliferating T cells.

The germline gives CDR1 SGHRS, CDR2 YFSETQ. Trimming left V 4 bases short and J 8 bases short, with 18 bases between. CDR3 length equals 15 residues. Points on this clone: The antigen remains undetermined.

The method was immunoSEQ multiplex PCR; TCRdb's version includes in-frame clones alone and lacks a portion of them. The repertoire holds over 90,000 clones, with roughly 81% as singletons. This clonotype was obtained from a male donor with HIV. The sequencing sample was made of uncultured baseline CD8+ T cells from peripheral blood mononuclear cells (PBMCs). V gene TRBV5-1 combines with J gene TRBJ1-4; D is undetermined. The CDR3 DNA follows: TGCGCCAGCAGCCTCTCACGAGGGCTAGTAGAAAAACTGTTTTTT. Translating it yields CASSLSRGLVEKLFF.